Shown below are 26 T cell receptor beta chains from a single sample sequenced in a study of beta chain features in type 1 diabetes. Which antigens these TCRs recognize remains unknown. What was sequenced were expressed TCRB transcripts, since all of the isolated RNA had been reverse transcribed. The protocol was immunoSEQ multiplex PCR, while the TCRdb copy is restricted to in-frame clones and leaves out a portion. The table has roughly 250,000 clones, around 21% seen once; the top ten hold around 0.03%. Study-level findings and limits: Shorter TCRB CDR3s, moderately but significantly so, marked every one of the four CD4+ subsets in Type 1 diabetes patients.

Sequenced input: naive CD4+ T cells from blood. Receptors originate from a woman between 40 and 55 years old with type 1 diabetes.

In its sample, this clone was seen a few times. V gene TRBV29-1 combines with J gene TRBJ2-1; no definite D call. V was shortened by 4 bases and J by 0 bases, with 7 bases between the two germline ends. The length of the CDR3 is 13 residues. The germline V gene encodes CDR1 SQVTM and CDR2 ANQGSEA. Here the CDR3 reads CSVGASSYNEQFF. DNA for the CDR3: TGCAGCGTTGGTGCTAGCTCCTACAATGAGCAGTTCTTC.

This clone turned up a few times. V gene TRBV18 combines with J gene TRBJ2-1; 11 bases are a match to TRBD1. Germline V gene lookup returns CDR1 KGHSH and CDR2 LQKENI. CDR3 length: 16 amino acids. Unmatched junction bases numbered 0, after V lost 2 bases and J lost 0 bases. Here the CDR3 reads CASSPGTGGSYNEQFF. CDR3 DNA sequence: TGTGCCAGCTCACCAGGGACAGGGGGCTCCTACAATGAGCAGTTCTTC.

This rearrangement joins TRBV25-1 to TRBJ2-7; weak D call: TRBD1 (5 bases). Germline V lookup: CDR1 MGHDK, CDR2 SYGVNS. Trimming pared 5 bases from V and 2 bases from J, leaving 13 bases between. The CDR3 is 14 residues long. The CDR3 sequence is CASSFPRDPYEQYF. CDR3 bases: TGTGCCAGCAGTTTTCCCAGGGATCCCTACGAGCAGTACTTC.

V usage is TRBV6-5 and J usage is TRBJ2-1; 8 positions match TRBD2. Germline V gene data show CDR1 as MNHEY and CDR2 as SVGAGI. The CDR3 runs 15 residues. V gave up 6 bases and J gave up 6 bases; unmatched junction bases: 10. CDR3 nucleotides: TGTGCCAGCAGGAATGCCGGGGGGGCCAGCAATGAGCAGTTCTTC. It translates to CASRNAGGASNEQFF.

This clone was seen only a few times. The chain recombines TRBV29-1 with TRBJ2-7; tentative D call: TRBD1 (5 bases). The CDR3 has 12 residues. Germline CDR1 SQVTM, CDR2 ANQGSEA. V shed 4 bases and J shed 5 bases, with 12 bases lying between them. The CDR3 region has the DNA TGCAGCGTTGGTATAGGGGTGAACGAGCAGTACTTC. It encodes CSVGIGVNEQYF.

V gene TRBV30 combines with J gene TRBJ1-1, with D perhaps TRBD1 (6 bases). Trimming stripped 2 bases from V and 2 bases from J, with 12 bases between. The CDR3 loop spans 14 amino acids. Germline CDR1 GTSNPN, CDR2 SVGIG (reference sequence). CDR3 in amino acids: CAWSIGQLNTEAFF. The DNA of the CDR3 is TGTGCCTGGAGTATCGGACAGCTTAACACTGAAGCTTTCTTT. Full variable domain (remainder filled in from reference TRBV30 and TRBJ1-1): SQTIHQWPATLVQPVGSPLSLECTVEGTSNPNLYWYRQAAGRGLQLLFYSVGIGQISSEVPQNLSASRPQDRQFILSSKKLLLSDSGFYLCAWSIGQLNTEAFFGQGTRLTVV.

The rearrangement uses TRBV4-3 and TRBJ2-3; D gene uncertain. Germline V lookup: CDR1 LGHNA, CDR2 YSLEER. This CDR3 comprises 12 residues. Trimming cost V 0 bases and J 7 bases, with 5 bases left between them. For the CDR3, the DNA is TGCGCCAGCAGCCAAGATAGCTATACGCAGTATTTT. Protein: CASSQDSYTQYF.

This clone has only a few counts. This rearrangement joins TRBV4-1 to TRBJ1-5; D ambiguous. The CDR3 runs 15 residues. V lost 0 bases and J lost 4, with 10 bases in between. CDR1 and CDR2 from the germline V gene are MGHRA and YSYEKL. The CDR3 region is CASSQDSSGNQPQHF. The CDR3 region has the DNA TGCGCCAGCAGCCAAGATAGCTCCGGTAATCAGCCCCAGCATTTT.

The CDR3 region is CASSAGPYNSPLHF. CDR3 nucleotides: TGTGCCAGCAGCGCGGGACCCTATAATTCACCCCTCCACTTT. This chain connects TRBV7-9 to TRBJ1-6; maybe TRBD1 (5 bases). V lost 5 bases and J 2 bases, leaving 7 bases between the germline ends. Germline V gene data show CDR1 as SEHNR and CDR2 as FQNEAQ (reference sequence). The CDR3 is made up of 14 amino acids.

This clone has just a few counts. The CDR3 DNA reads as TGTGCCAGCAGTCATATACTCAGGGAGAACACCGGGGAGCTGTTTTTT. Encoded protein: CASSHILRENTGELFF. The chain carries TRBV5-6 and TRBJ2-2, with TRBD1 as a possible D gene (5 bases). CDR1 is SGHDT and CDR2 is YYEEEE in the germline V gene. The CDR3 is 16 residues long. The V end lost 5 bases, the J end lost 1 base, and 15 bases lay between the germline ends.

The sample holds one count of this clone. In DNA form, the CDR3 reads TGTGCCAGCAGCTACCGGACAGGGCAAGAGACCCAGTACTTC. The encoded protein is CASSYRTGQETQYF. V is TRBV7-2 and J is TRBJ2-5; 8 nucleotides agree with TRBD1. Germline assignment: CDR1 SGHTA and CDR2 FQGNSA. CDR3 size: 14 residues. The junction had 3 bases not matched to a gene; V was cut back by 4 bases and J by 2 bases.

The genes are TRBV19 and TRBJ1-5; 8 bases map to TRBD1. The germline CDR1 and CDR2 sequences are LNHDA and SQIVND (reference sequence). The CDR3 is 16 residues long. J was trimmed by 4 bases and V by 7 bases; bases with no gene match: 12. The CDR3 sequence: CASTNPSGQGNQPQHF. Written as DNA, the CDR3 is TGTGCCAGTACCAACCCCTCAGGACAGGGTAATCAGCCCCAGCATTTT.

The chain links TRBV13 to TRBJ2-6, with 10 bases lining up with TRBD1. Looked up from germline, CDR1 is PRHDT and CDR2 is FYEKMQ (reference sequence). Unmatched junction bases numbered 14, after V lost 2 bases and J lost 4 bases. The CDR3 spans 20 residues. The CDR3 here is CASSLSRLGTGEAGANVLTF. Here the CDR3 DNA reads TGTGCCAGCAGCTTAAGCCGCCTAGGGACAGGGGAGGCCGGGGCCAACGTCCTGACTTTC.

This clone was counted between two and nine times. The chain has TRBV30 and TRBJ1-3, with D possibly matching TRBD1 (6 bases). Deletions cut 3 bases from V and 1 base from J, with 16 bases between. The length of the CDR3 is 16 residues. CDR1 is GTSNPN, CDR2 SVGIG, per germline (reference sequence). The CDR3 protein is CAWSLSRDRSGNTIYF. Written as DNA, the CDR3 is TGTGCCTGGAGCCTAAGCCGAGACAGGTCTGGAAACACCATATATTTT. The full variable domain, its missing parts supplied by reference TRBV30 and TRBJ1-3, is SQTIHQWPATLVQPVGSPLSLECTVEGTSNPNLYWYRQAAGRGLQLLFYSVGIGQISSEVPQNLSASRPQDRQFILSSKKLLLSDSGFYLCAWSLSRDRSGNTIYFGEGSWLTVV.

This clone showed up just a few times. The rearrangement uses TRBV6-5 and TRBJ2-7, with 11 bases identical to TRBD2. Per the germline V gene, CDR1 is MNHEY and CDR2 is SVGAGI. V shed 0 bases, J shed 3 bases, and the junction held 1 base outside the gene matches. The CDR3 runs 15 residues. The CDR3: CASSYSGLAGYEQYF. DNA of the CDR3: TGTGCCAGCAGTTACTCCGGACTAGCGGGCTACGAGCAGTACTTC.

This clone was counted a few times. The CDR3 region has the DNA TGTGCCAGCAGCCCGGACAGGGGAAATGAAAAACTGTTTTTT. This gives the protein CASSPDRGNEKLFF. This rearrangement joins TRBV6-5 to TRBJ1-4; 9 bases map to TRBD1. The CDR3 is 14 residues long. CDR1 and CDR2 (germline): MNHEY, SVGAGI. V gave up 6 bases and J gave up 5 bases; unmatched junction bases: 4.

J is TRBJ2-1 and V is TRBV25-1; D is perhaps TRBD2 (5 bases). CDR1 is MGHDK, CDR2 SYGVNS, per germline. The CDR3 contains 14 residues. V shed 6 bases and J shed 6 bases, with 15 bases lying between them. CDR3 sequence (DNA): TGTGCCAGCAGCCCCCGGGATATGGGCAATGAGCAGTTCTTC. This sequence encodes CASSPRDMGNEQFF.

The rearrangement uses TRBV6-5 and TRBJ2-7, with D possibly TRBD1 on 6 matching bases. The CDR3 loop spans 15 amino acids. The germline V gene encodes CDR1 MNHEY and CDR2 SVGAGI. Between the trimmed V and J ends, which lost 0 bases and 2 bases, there was a span of 11 bases. CDR3 bases: TGTGCCAGCAGTTACTCGATAGCAGGGGCCTACGAGCAGTACTTC. Translating it yields CASSYSIAGAYEQYF.

This clone was seen a handful of times. The V call is TRBV29-1, the J call TRBJ2-7; a weak D match, TRBD2 (6 bases). This CDR3 is 13 amino acids long. The V end was cut by 3 bases, the J end by 1 base, with 10 bases between. The germline gives CDR1 SQVTM, CDR2 ANQGSEA. This chain's CDR3 is CSVDQRVSYEQYF. The CDR3 nucleotides read TGCAGCGTTGACCAGCGGGTATCCTACGAGCAGTACTTC.

This clone was seen a handful of times. The chain recombines TRBV9 with TRBJ2-5; TRBD2 matches at 11 bases. There are 18 residues in the CDR3. Germline V gives CDR1 SGDLS, CDR2 YYNGEE. The junction had 8 bases not matched to a gene; V was cut back by 1 base and J by 0 bases. DNA for the CDR3: TGTGCCAGCAGCGTAACGTCTAGCGGGGGGTCTTACCAAGAGACCCAGTACTTC. This translates into CASSVTSSGGSYQETQYF.

The rearrangement uses TRBV29-1 and TRBJ1-5; 9 bases map to TRBD1. The ends lost 8 bases at V and 5 bases at J; junction bases unmatched: 4. Germline V gene lookup returns CDR1 SQVTM and CDR2 ANQGSEA. CDR3 length equals 12 residues. The CDR3 DNA reads as TGCAGCACAAGACAGGGGGATCAGCCCCAGCATTTT. This encodes CSTRQGDQPQHF.

The chain has TRBV4-3 and TRBJ1-2; D may be TRBD1 (6 bases). The germline CDR1 and CDR2 sequences are LGHNA and YSLEER. The length of the CDR3 is 15 residues. Deletions cut 0 bases from V and 6 bases from J, with 14 bases between. CDR3 sequence reads: CASSQDGRGPNGYTF. In DNA form, the CDR3 reads TGCGCCAGCAGCCAAGATGGGCGGGGGCCCAATGGCTACACCTTC.

This clone was picked up a small number of times. V usage is TRBV7-3 and J usage is TRBJ1-1; D not certain. Germline assignment: CDR1 SGHTA and CDR2 FQGTGA. Between the trimmed V and J ends, which lost 1 base and 3 bases, there was a span of 18 bases. The CDR3 spans 17 residues. CDR3 residues: CASSLIAARQVDTEAFF. DNA for the CDR3: TGTGCCAGCAGCTTAATTGCCGCCCGTCAGGTCGACACTGAAGCTTTCTTT.

The gene calls are TRBV25-1 and TRBJ2-3, with D hard to call. The CDR3 spans 12 residues. Germline lookup yields CDR1 MGHDK and CDR2 SYGVNS. Trimming stripped 2 bases from V and 6 bases from J, with 6 bases between. The CDR3 loop is CASSEKLDTQYF. CDR3 in DNA: TGTGCCAGCAGTGAAAAGCTGGATACGCAGTATTTT.

The rearrangement uses TRBV9 and TRBJ1-6, with TRBD1 identical over 10 bases. The CDR3 length is 15 residues. Germline values: CDR1 SGDLS, CDR2 YYNGEE. V was pared by 1 base and J by 10 bases, with 5 bases of the junction left unmatched. CDR3 protein: CASSVSGQGMSPLHF. CDR3 bases: TGTGCCAGCAGCGTATCGGGACAGGGGATGTCACCCCTCCACTTT.

There are a few counts of this clone. V is TRBV6-7 and J is TRBJ1-1; the match to TRBD1 covers 10 bases. TRBV6-7 is an open reading frame, and its role is uncertain. The CDR3 covers 17 residues. V was pared by 5 bases and J by 0 bases, with 9 bases of the junction left unmatched. The DNA for the CDR3 is TGTGCCAGCAGTACCGTCTCGGGACAGGGGATGAACACTGAAGCTTTCTTT. It yields the protein CASSTVSGQGMNTEAFF.